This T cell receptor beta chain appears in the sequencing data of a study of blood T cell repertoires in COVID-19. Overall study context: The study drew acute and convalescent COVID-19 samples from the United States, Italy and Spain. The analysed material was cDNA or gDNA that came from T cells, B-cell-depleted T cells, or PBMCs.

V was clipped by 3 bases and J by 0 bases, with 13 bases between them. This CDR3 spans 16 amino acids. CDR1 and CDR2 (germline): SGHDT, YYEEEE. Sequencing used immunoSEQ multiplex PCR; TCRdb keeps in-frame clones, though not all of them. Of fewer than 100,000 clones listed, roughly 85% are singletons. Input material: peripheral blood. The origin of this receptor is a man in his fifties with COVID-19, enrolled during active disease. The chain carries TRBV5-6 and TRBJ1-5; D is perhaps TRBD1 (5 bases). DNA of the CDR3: TGTGCCAGCAGCTACGGGGGGGTCCTTAGCAATCAGCCCCAGCATTTT. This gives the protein CASSYGGVLSNQPQHF.